The entry below describes one T cell receptor (beta chain). Its antigen is as yet unknown. These data come from a study of long-term antiretroviral therapy in people with HIV. Study results and limitations: In HIV, the repertoires covered a tighter span of CDR3 lengths than in controls. The clones with expansion before ART were dominant in the repertoire at all time points.

CDR1 and CDR2 (germline): SGHAT, FQNNGV. The CDR3 totals 18 residues. The V end was cut by 1 base, the J end by 4 bases, with 20 bases between. An immunoSEQ assay, version v3.0, was performed at survey level. Some clones are missing from TCRdb's copy, which holds only in-frame ones; the method was immunoSEQ multiplex PCR. The sample contains tens of thousands of clones, 84% of which appear only once. The source was unsorted PBMCs, collected 0.4 years after starting antiretroviral therapy. The chain joins TRBV11-2 to TRBJ2-1; weak D call: TRBD2 (6 bases). The sequence was collected from a man between 18 and 29 years old with HIV. CDR3 sequence reads: CASSLGEHPTGEYNEQFF. The CDR3 DNA sequence: TGTGCCAGCAGCTTAGGGGAACACCCGACGGGGGAGTACAATGAGCAGTTCTTC.